This is a list of T cell receptor beta chains from one sample in a study of cytomegalovirus exposure and HLA in healthy donors. Data came from immunoSEQ multiplex PCR; TCRdb stores just in-frame clones and leaves some out. The sample lists 100,000 or so clones, 75% to 85% seen once, with 4% in the top ten. Sequencing was done on a sample of PBMCs. Receptor source: a woman aged 45-59 years in good health and CMV-seropositive. Each CDR3 is given with its conserved first and last residue. Each record gives: CDR3 protein, CDR3 DNA, V gene, J gene, D gene, clone size. The D gene is left open where the match is weak. Not every row has a clone size; where given, it reads once, few, many or a size class.

CDR3aa: CASRSQGNTEAFF
CDR3nt: TGTGCCAGCAGGTCCCAGGGGAACACTGAAGCTTTCTTT
v_gene: TRBV27
j_gene: TRBJ1-1
d_gene: -
abundance: -

CDR3aa: CASSPAILDSTATEAFF
CDR3nt: TGTGCCAGCTCACCGGCAATTTTGGACTCCACCGCCACTGAAGCTTTCTTT
v_gene: TRBV18
j_gene: TRBJ1-1
d_gene: -
abundance: few

CDR3aa: CAWSGQGGQPQHF
CDR3nt: TGTGCCTGGAGTGGACAGGGAGGTCAGCCCCAGCATTTT
v_gene: TRBV30
j_gene: TRBJ1-5
d_gene: TRBD1
abundance: -

CDR3aa: CASSPRTGGVFGNTIYF
CDR3nt: TGTGCCAGCAGCCCCAGGACAGGGGGCGTTTTTGGAAACACCATATATTTT
v_gene: TRBV7-6
j_gene: TRBJ1-3
d_gene: TRBD1
abundance: -

CDR3aa: CASSSKGGPQETQYF
CDR3nt: TGTGCCAGCAGCTCTAAAGGGGGCCCCCAAGAGACCCAGTACTTC
v_gene: TRBV13
j_gene: TRBJ2-5
d_gene: TRBD1
abundance: few

CDR3aa: CASSIGTGYEQYF
CDR3nt: TGTGCCAGTAGTATAGGGACAGGCTACGAGCAGTACTTC
v_gene: TRBV19
j_gene: TRBJ2-7
d_gene: TRBD1
abundance: -

CDR3aa: CASRGGESGTQYF
CDR3nt: TGTGCCAGCAGGGGTGGGGAGTCTGGGACCCAGTACTTC
v_gene: TRBV6-5
j_gene: TRBJ2-5
d_gene: -
abundance: -

CDR3aa: CASSYTRAGTEAFF
CDR3nt: TGTGCCAGCAGTTACACCAGGGCGGGAACTGAAGCTTTCTTT
v_gene: TRBV6-6
j_gene: TRBJ1-1
d_gene: -
abundance: -

CDR3aa: CASSQDTSGSGEQYF
CDR3nt: TGCGCCAGCAGCCAAGATACCAGCGGGAGCGGCGAGCAGTACTTC
v_gene: TRBV4-1
j_gene: TRBJ2-7
d_gene: TRBD2
abundance: -

CDR3aa: CASSFRASSSTDTQYF
CDR3nt: TGTGCCAGCAGTTTCCGGGCTAGCTCAAGCACAGATACGCAGTATTTT
v_gene: TRBV2
j_gene: TRBJ2-3
d_gene: -
abundance: -

CDR3aa: CASSLAFGGTGELFF
CDR3nt: TGTGCCAGCAGCTTAGCGTTCGGGGGCACCGGGGAGCTGTTTTTT
v_gene: TRBV11-3
j_gene: TRBJ2-2
d_gene: -
abundance: -

CDR3aa: CASSLGAGSTQPPRDTQYF
CDR3nt: TGTGCCAGCAGTCTAGGGGCAGGAAGTACCCAGCCACCCCGGGATACGCAGTATTTT
v_gene: TRBV7-8
j_gene: TRBJ2-3
d_gene: -
abundance: -

CDR3aa: CATSRGTGGYEQYF
CDR3nt: TGTGCCACCAGCAGGGGGACAGGGGGCTATGAGCAGTACTTC
v_gene: TRBV15
j_gene: TRBJ2-5
d_gene: TRBD1
abundance: -

CDR3aa: CASSQGDFANYGYTF
CDR3nt: TGTGCCAGCAGCCAAGGAGATTTCGCTAACTATGGCTACACCTTC
v_gene: TRBV4-2
j_gene: TRBJ1-2
d_gene: -
abundance: few

CDR3aa: CASSPRDRMTYEQYF
CDR3nt: TGTGCCAGCAGCCCCCGGGACAGGATGACGTACGAGCAGTACTTC
v_gene: TRBV28
j_gene: TRBJ2-7
d_gene: TRBD1
abundance: few

CDR3aa: CASSSLTATDTQYF
CDR3nt: TGCGCCAGCAGCTCACTGACAGCCACAGATACGCAGTATTTT
v_gene: TRBV5-1
j_gene: TRBJ2-3
d_gene: -
abundance: -

CDR3aa: CAWSVRREKQYF
CDR3nt: TGTGCCTGGAGTGTACGAAGGGAGAAGCAGTACTTC
v_gene: TRBV30
j_gene: TRBJ2-7
d_gene: -
abundance: -

CDR3aa: CASSYSSPAENSPLHF
CDR3nt: TGTGCCAGCAGTTACTCGAGCCCCGCGGAGAATTCACCCCTCCACTTT
v_gene: TRBV6-6
j_gene: TRBJ1-6
d_gene: -
abundance: few

CDR3aa: CASSQVKTGERTEAFF
CDR3nt: TGTGCCAGCAGCCAAGTAAAAACAGGTGAAAGAACTGAAGCTTTCTTT
v_gene: TRBV4-2
j_gene: TRBJ1-1
d_gene: -
abundance: -

CDR3aa: CASSSGASGVRNEQFF
CDR3nt: TGTGCCAGCAGCTCGGGGGCTAGCGGGGTCAGGAATGAGCAGTTCTTC
v_gene: TRBV5-5
j_gene: TRBJ2-1
d_gene: TRBD2
abundance: -

CDR3aa: CASRVQGQRAQPQHF
CDR3nt: TGTGCCAGCAGGGTTCAGGGTCAAAGGGCCCAGCCCCAGCATTTT
v_gene: TRBV6-1
j_gene: TRBJ1-5
d_gene: -
abundance: -

CDR3aa: CASSLTSGGPYEQYF
CDR3nt: TGTGCCAGCAGTTTAACTAGCGGGGGTCCTTACGAGCAGTACTTC
v_gene: TRBV28
j_gene: TRBJ2-7
d_gene: TRBD2
abundance: -

CDR3aa: CASSLGLVAGVDSEQFF
CDR3nt: TGCGCCAGCAGCTTGGGACTGGTAGCGGGGGTTGATTCTGAGCAGTTCTTC
v_gene: TRBV5-1
j_gene: TRBJ2-1
d_gene: TRBD2
abundance: -

CDR3aa: CASSKIAATVKTQYF
CDR3nt: TGTGCCAGTAGTAAAATAGCGGCGACTGTCAAGACCCAGTACTTC
v_gene: TRBV19
j_gene: TRBJ2-5
d_gene: -
abundance: -

CDR3aa: CASSVDGGGTDTQYF
CDR3nt: TGTGCCAGCAGCGTAGACGGCGGGGGCACAGATACGCAGTATTTT
v_gene: TRBV9
j_gene: TRBJ2-3
d_gene: -
abundance: -

CDR3aa: CASSDGPGQPQHF
CDR3nt: TGCGCCAGCAGCGACGGTCCAGGGCAGCCCCAGCATTTT
v_gene: TRBV5-1
j_gene: TRBJ1-5
d_gene: -
abundance: -

CDR3aa: CASSPDREYWDTEAFF
CDR3nt: TGTGCCAGCTCACCCGACAGGGAGTATTGGGACACTGAAGCTTTCTTT
v_gene: TRBV18
j_gene: TRBJ1-1
d_gene: TRBD1
abundance: -

CDR3aa: CASSPMDRNTEAFF
CDR3nt: TGTGCCAGCAGCCCCATGGACAGAAACACTGAAGCTTTCTTT
v_gene: TRBV7-9
j_gene: TRBJ1-1
d_gene: -
abundance: -

CDR3aa: CAWRSGISYNEQFF
CDR3nt: TGTGCCTGGAGGAGCGGCATCTCCTACAATGAGCAGTTCTTC
v_gene: TRBV30
j_gene: TRBJ2-1
d_gene: -
abundance: once

CDR3aa: CASSPPSGESAFEQYF
CDR3nt: TGTGCCAGCTCACCACCGAGCGGGGAGTCGGCGTTCGAGCAGTACTTC
v_gene: TRBV18
j_gene: TRBJ2-7
d_gene: TRBD2
abundance: -

CDR3aa: CSVGDRGATNEKLFF
CDR3nt: TGCAGCGTTGGGGACAGGGGCGCAACTAATGAAAAACTGTTTTTT
v_gene: TRBV29-1
j_gene: TRBJ1-4
d_gene: TRBD1
abundance: -

CDR3aa: CASGKTSQETQYF
CDR3nt: TGTGCCAGCGGAAAGACTAGCCAAGAGACCCAGTACTTC
v_gene: TRBV7-9
j_gene: TRBJ2-5
d_gene: -
abundance: -

CDR3aa: CASSFKAGGLNEQFF
CDR3nt: TGTGCCAGCAGCTTTAAAGCGGGGGGGCTCAATGAGCAGTTCTTC
v_gene: TRBV7-8
j_gene: TRBJ2-1
d_gene: TRBD2
abundance: once

CDR3aa: CASSQEGLAGSYNEQFF
CDR3nt: TGCGCCAGCAGCCAAGAAGGGCTAGCGGGTTCCTACAATGAGCAGTTCTTC
v_gene: TRBV4-1
j_gene: TRBJ2-1
d_gene: TRBD2
abundance: -

CDR3aa: CASREGALEQFF
CDR3nt: TGTGCCAGCAGAGAGGGGGCTTTGGAGCAGTTCTTC
v_gene: TRBV6-1
j_gene: TRBJ2-1
d_gene: TRBD1
abundance: -